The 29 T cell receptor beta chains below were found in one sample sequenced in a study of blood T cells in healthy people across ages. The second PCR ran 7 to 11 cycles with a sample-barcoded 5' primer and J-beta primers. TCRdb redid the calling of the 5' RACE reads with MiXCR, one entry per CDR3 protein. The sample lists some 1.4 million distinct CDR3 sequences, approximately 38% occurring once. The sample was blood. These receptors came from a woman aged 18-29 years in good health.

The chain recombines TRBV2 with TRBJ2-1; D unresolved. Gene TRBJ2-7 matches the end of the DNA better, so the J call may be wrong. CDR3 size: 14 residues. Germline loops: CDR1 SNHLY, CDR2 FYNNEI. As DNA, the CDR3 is TGTGCCAGCAGTACGGGCCTCTCCTACAATGAGCAGTACTTC. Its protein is CASSTGLSYNEQYF.

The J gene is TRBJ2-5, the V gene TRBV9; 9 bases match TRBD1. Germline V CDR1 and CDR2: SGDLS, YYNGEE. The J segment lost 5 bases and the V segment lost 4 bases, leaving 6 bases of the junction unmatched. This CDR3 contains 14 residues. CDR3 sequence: CASSTGGRVETQYF. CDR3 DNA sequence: TGTGCCAGCAGCACAGGGGGCCGGGTGGAGACCCAGTACTTC.

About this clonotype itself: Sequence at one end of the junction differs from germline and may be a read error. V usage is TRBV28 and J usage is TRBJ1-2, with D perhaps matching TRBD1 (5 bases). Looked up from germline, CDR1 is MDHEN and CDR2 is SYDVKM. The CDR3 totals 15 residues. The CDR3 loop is CTSSLWSGGSIGYTF. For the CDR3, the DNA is TGTACCAGCAGTTTATGGTCGGGGGGAAGTATTGGCTACACCTTC.

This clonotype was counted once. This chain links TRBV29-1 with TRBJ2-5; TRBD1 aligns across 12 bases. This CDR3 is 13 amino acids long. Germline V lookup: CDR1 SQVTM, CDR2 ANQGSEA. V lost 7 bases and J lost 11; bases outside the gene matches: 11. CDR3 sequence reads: CSGRDRGQNEQYF. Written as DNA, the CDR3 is TGCAGCGGCCGGGACAGGGGGCAAAATGAGCAGTACTTC.

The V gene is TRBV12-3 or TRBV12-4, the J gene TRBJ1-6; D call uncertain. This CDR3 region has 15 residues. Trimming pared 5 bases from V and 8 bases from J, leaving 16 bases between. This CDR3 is CASSPQVTEYSPLHF. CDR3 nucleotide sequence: TGTGCCAGCAGTCCCCAGGTGACTGAATATTCACCCCTCCACTTT.

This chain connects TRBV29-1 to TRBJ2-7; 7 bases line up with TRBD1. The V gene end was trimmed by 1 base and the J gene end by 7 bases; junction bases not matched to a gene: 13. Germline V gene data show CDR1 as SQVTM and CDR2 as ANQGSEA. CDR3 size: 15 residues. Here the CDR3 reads CSVEALGTVVGEQYF. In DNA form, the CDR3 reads TGCAGCGTTGAAGCGCTGGGGACAGTTGTCGGAGAGCAGTACTTC.

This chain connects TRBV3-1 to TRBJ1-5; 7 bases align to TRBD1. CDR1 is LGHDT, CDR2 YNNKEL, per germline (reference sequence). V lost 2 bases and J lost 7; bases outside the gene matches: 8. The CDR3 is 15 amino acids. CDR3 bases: TGTGCCAGCAGCCAACTCACAGGGGCGGGCCAGCCCCAGCATTTT. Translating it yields CASSQLTGAGQPQHF.

The CDR3 nucleotides are TGTGCCAGCAGTATACAGGGTCGCGCCACTGAAGCTTTCTTT. As protein: CASSIQGRATEAFF. The chain joins TRBV12-3 or TRBV12-4 to TRBJ1-1; TRBD1 is a possible D gene (6 bases). V gave up 5 bases and J gave up 4 bases, with 14 bases separating them. CDR3 length equals 14 residues.

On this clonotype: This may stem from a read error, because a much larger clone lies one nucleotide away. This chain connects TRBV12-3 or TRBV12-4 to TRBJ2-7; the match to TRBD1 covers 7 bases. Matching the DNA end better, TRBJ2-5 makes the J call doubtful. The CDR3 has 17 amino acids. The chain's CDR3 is CASSPRDSTFGEETQYF. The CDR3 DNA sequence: TGTGCCAGCAGTCCTCGGGACAGCACCTTTGGGGAAGAGACCCAGTACTTC.

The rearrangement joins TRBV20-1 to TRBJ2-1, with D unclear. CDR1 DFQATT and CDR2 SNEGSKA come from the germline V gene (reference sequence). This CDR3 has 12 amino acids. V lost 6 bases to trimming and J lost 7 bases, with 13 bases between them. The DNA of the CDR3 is TGCAGTGCCAAGAATAGATTTAATGAGCAGTTCTTC. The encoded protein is CSAKNRFNEQFF.

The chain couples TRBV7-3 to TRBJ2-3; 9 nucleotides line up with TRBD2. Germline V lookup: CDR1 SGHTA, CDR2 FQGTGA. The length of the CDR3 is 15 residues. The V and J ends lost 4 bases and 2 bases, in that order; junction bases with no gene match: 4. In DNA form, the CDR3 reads TGTGCCAGCAGCTCAAGCGGGGGGTACACAGATACGCAGTATTTT. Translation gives CASSSSGGYTDTQYF.

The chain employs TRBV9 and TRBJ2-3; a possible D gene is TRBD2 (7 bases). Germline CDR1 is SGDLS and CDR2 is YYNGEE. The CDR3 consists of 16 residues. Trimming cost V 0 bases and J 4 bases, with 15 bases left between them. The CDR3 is CASSVDTGGAADTQYF. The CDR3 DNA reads TGTGCCAGCAGCGTAGATACTGGGGGGGCCGCAGATACGCAGTATTTT.

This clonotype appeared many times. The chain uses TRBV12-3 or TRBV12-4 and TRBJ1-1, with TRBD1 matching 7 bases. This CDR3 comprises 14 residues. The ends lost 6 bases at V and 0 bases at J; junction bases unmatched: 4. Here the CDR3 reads CASSRDSLNTEAFF. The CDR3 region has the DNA TGTGCCAGCAGCAGGGACAGTTTGAACACTGAAGCTTTCTTT.

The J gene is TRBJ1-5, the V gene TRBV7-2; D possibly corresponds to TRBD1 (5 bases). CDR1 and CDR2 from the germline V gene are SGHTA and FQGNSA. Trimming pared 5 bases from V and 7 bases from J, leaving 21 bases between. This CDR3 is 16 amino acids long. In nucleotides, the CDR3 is TGTGCCAGCAGCCCGCCGGGTGGGCCGGGGGAACAGCCCCAGCATTTT. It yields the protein CASSPPGGPGEQPQHF.

The CDR3, as DNA: TGCAGTGCTAGACGACAGGGGCATGTATCTGGAGGCTACACCTTC. It yields the protein CSARRQGHVSGGYTF. The chain couples TRBV20-1 to TRBJ1-2, with 8 bases lining up with TRBD1. Per germline, CDR1 DFQATT and CDR2 SNEGSKA (reference sequence). CDR3 length: 15 amino acids. V trimming: 2 bases; J trimming: 8 bases; junction bases outside the gene matches: 13.

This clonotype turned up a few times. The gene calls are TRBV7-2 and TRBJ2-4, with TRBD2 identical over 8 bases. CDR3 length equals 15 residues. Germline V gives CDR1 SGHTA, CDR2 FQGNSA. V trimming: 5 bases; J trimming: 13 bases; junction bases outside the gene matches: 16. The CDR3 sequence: CASSPTGLAGREQYF. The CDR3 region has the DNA TGTGCCAGCAGCCCGACGGGGCTAGCGGGTAGAGAGCAGTACTTC. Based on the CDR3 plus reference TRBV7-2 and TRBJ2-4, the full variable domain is GAGVSQSPSNKVTEKGKDVELRCDPISGHTALYWYRQSLGQGLEFLIYFQGNSAPDKSGLPSDRFSAERTGGSVSTLTIQRTQQEDSAVYLCASSPTGLAGREQYFGAGTRLSVL.

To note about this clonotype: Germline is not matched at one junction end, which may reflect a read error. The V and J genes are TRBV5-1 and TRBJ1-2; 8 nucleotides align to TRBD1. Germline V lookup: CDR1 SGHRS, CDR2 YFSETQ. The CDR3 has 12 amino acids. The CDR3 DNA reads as TGCGCCAGCGGCTTGGACAGGGAAGGCTACACCTTC. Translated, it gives CASGLDREGYTF. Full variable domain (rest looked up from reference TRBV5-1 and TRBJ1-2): KAGVTQTPRYLIKTRGQQVTLSCSPISGHRSVSWYQQTPGQGLQFLFEYFSETQRNKGNFPGRFSGRQFSNSRSEMNVSTLELGDSALYLCASGLDREGYTFGSGTRLTVV.

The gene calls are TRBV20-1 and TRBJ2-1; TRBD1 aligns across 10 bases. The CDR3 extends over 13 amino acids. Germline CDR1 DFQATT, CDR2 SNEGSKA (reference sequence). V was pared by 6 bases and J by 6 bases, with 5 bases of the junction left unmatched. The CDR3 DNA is TGCAGTGCGCCTTGGACAGGGGGCAATGAGCAGTTCTTC. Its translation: CSAPWTGGNEQFF.

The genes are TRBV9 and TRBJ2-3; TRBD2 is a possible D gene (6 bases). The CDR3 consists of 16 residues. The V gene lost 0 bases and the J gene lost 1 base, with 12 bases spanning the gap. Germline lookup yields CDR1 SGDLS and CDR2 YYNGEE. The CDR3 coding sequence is TGTGCCAGCAGCGTAGCACCGGGAGACCGCACAGATACGCAGTATTTT. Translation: CASSVAPGDRTDTQYF. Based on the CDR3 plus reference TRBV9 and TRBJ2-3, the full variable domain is DSGVTQTPKHLITATGQRVTLRCSPRSGDLSVYWYQQSLDQGLQFLIQYYNGEERAKGNILERFSAQQFPDLHSELNLSSLELGDSALYFCASSVAPGDRTDTQYFGPGTRLTVL.

CDR3 loop: CASSFDGGSGNTIYF. Written as DNA, the CDR3 is TGTGCCAGCAGCTTCGACGGCGGCTCTGGAAACACCATATATTTT. This chain uses TRBV3-1 with TRBJ1-3; D ambiguous. The CDR3 runs to 15 residues. Germline V gene data show CDR1 as LGHDT and CDR2 as YNNKEL (reference sequence). Deletions cut 5 bases from V and 0 bases from J, with 11 bases between.

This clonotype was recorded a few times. This CDR3 reads CASSQDGSEQYF. In nucleotides, the CDR3 is TGTGCCAGCAGCCAAGATGGGAGCGAGCAGTACTTC. The chain uses TRBV3-1 and TRBJ2-4; D possibly corresponds to TRBD2 (5 bases). The DNA end is a closer match to TRBJ2-7, so the J assignment may be wrong. The CDR3 is made up of 12 amino acids. Germline V gives CDR1 LGHDT, CDR2 YNNKEL (reference sequence).

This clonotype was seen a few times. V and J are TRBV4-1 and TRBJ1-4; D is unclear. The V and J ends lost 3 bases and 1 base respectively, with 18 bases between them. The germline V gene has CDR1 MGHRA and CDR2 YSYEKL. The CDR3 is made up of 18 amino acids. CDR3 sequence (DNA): TGCGCCAGCAGCCACAACCGGGGTCCCGGTGTAACTAATGAAAAACTGTTTTTT. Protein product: CASSHNRGPGVTNEKLFF.

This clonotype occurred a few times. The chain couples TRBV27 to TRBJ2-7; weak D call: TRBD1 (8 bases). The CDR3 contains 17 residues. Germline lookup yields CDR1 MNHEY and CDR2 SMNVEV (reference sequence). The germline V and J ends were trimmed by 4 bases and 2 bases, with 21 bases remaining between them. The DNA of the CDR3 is TGTGCCAGCAGTTCCCCGTTGGGAGGGACAGGCACCTACGAGCAGTACTTC. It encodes CASSSPLGGTGTYEQYF.

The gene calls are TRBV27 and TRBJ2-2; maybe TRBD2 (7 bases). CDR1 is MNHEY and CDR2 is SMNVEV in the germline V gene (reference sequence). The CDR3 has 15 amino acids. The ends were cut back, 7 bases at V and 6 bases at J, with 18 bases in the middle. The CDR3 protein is CASKRGGGGPGELFF. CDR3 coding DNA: TGTGCCAGCAAACGGGGCGGGGGCGGCCCCGGGGAGCTGTTTTTT.

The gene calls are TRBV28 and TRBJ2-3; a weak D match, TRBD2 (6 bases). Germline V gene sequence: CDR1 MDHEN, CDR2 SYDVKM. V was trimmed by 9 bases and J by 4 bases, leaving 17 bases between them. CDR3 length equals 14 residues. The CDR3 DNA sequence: TGTGCCAGTTCCTCCCCAGCGGGTGCAGATACGCAGTATTTT. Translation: CASSSPAGADTQYF. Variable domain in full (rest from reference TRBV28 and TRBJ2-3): DVKVTQSSRYLVKRTGEKVFLECVQDMDHENMFWYRQDPGLGLRLIYFSYDVKMKEKGDIPEGYSVSREKKERFSLILESASTNQTSMYLCASSSPAGADTQYFGPGTRLTVL.

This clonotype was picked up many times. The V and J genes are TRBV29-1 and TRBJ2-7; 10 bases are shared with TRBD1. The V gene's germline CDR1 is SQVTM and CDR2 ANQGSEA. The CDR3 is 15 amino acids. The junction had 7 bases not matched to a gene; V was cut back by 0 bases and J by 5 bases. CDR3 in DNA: TGCAGCGTTGAAGATCATGGGACAGGGGCGGACGAGCAGTACTTC. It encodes CSVEDHGTGADEQYF.

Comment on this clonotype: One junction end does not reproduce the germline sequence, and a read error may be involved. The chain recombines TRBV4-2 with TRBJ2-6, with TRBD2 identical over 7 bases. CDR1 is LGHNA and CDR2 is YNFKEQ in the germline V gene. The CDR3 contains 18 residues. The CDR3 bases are TGTGCCAGTAGCCAAGAGCTCCAGGGAGGGACCGGGGCCAACGTCCTGACTTTC. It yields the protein CASSQELQGGTGANVLTF.

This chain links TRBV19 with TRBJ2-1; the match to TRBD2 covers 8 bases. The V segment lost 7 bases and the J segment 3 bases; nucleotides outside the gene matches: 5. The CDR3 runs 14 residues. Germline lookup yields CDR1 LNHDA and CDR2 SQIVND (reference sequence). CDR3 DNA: TGTGCCAGTATGGGAGCGGGAGTCTACAATGAGCAGTTCTTC. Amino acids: CASMGAGVYNEQFF.

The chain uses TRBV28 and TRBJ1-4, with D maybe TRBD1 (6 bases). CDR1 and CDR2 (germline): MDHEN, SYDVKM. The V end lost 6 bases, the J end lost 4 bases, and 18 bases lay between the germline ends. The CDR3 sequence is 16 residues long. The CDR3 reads CASSPTRTEINEKLFF. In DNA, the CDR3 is TGTGCCAGCAGCCCTACCCGGACAGAAATTAATGAAAAACTGTTTTTT.